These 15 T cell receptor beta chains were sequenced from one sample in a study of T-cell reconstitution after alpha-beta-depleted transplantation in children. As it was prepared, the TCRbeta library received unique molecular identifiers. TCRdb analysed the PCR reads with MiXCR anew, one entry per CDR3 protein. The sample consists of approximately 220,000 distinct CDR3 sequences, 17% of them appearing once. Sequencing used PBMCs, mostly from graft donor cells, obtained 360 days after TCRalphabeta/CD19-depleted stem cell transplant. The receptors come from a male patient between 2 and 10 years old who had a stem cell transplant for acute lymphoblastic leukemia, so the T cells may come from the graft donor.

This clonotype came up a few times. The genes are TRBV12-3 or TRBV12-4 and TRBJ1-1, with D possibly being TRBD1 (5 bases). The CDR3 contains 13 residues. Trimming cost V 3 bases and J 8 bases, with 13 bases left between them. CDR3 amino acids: CASSFRGDREAFF. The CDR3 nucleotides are TGTGCCAGCAGTTTTAGGGGTGACCGGGAAGCTTTCTTT.

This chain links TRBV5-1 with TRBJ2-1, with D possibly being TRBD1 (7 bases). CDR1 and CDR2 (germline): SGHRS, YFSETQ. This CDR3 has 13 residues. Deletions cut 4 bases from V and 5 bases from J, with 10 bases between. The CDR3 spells CASSGGTDNEQFF. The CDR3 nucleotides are TGCGCCAGCAGCGGCGGGACAGACAATGAGCAGTTCTTC. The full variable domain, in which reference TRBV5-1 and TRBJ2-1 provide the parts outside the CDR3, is KAGVTQTPRYLIKTRGQQVTLSCSPISGHRSVSWYQQTPGQGLQFLFEYFSETQRNKGNFPGRFSGRQFSNSRSEMNVSTLELGDSALYLCASSGGTDNEQFFGPGTRLTVL.

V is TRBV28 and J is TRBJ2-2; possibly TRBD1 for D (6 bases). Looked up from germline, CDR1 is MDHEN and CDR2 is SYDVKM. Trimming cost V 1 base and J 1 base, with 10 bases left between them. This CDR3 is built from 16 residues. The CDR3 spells CASSLSGTMNTGELFF. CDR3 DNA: TGTGCCAGCAGTTTATCGGGGACAATGAACACCGGGGAGCTGTTTTTT.

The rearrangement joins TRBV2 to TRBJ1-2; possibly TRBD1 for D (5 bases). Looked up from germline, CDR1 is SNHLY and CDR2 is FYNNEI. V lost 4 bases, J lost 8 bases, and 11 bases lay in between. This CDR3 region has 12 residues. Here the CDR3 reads CASSAREPGYTF. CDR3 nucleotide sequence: TGTGCCAGCAGTGCCAGGGAGCCCGGCTACACCTTC.

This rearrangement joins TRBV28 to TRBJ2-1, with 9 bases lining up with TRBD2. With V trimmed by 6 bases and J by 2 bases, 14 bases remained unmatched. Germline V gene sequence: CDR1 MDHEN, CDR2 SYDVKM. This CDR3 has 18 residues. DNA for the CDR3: TGTGCCAGCAGCTCGGTCGAGCGGGGGGCCCCAGCCTACAATGAGCAGTTCTTC. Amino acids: CASSSVERGAPAYNEQFF.

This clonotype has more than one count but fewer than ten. DNA of the CDR3: TGTGCCAGCAGTTTAAGGGGGGGCGCGAACACCGGGGAGCTGTTTTTT. Protein product: CASSLRGGANTGELFF. The chain has TRBV27 and TRBJ2-2, with D tentatively TRBD2 (7 bases). V dropped 2 bases and J dropped 0 bases, with 10 bases sitting between them. Germline V gene lookup returns CDR1 MNHEY and CDR2 SMNVEV (reference sequence). The CDR3 runs to 16 residues.

The CDR3 sequence: CASSESGGDVYNEQFF. The DNA of the CDR3 is TGTGCCAGCAGTGAGAGCGGGGGAGACGTTTACAATGAGCAGTTCTTC. The rearrangement joins TRBV12-3 or TRBV12-4 to TRBJ2-1; 8 bases align to TRBD2. The V segment lost 5 bases and the J segment 4 bases; nucleotides outside the gene matches: 10. The CDR3 sequence is 16 residues long.

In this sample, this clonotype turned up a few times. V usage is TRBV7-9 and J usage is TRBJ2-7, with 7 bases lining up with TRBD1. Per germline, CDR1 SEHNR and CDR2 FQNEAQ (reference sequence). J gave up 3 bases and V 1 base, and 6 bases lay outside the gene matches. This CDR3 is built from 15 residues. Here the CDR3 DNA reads TGTGCCAGCAGCTTAGTTCGGGCAGGGGGCTACGAGCAGTACTTC. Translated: CASSLVRAGGYEQYF.

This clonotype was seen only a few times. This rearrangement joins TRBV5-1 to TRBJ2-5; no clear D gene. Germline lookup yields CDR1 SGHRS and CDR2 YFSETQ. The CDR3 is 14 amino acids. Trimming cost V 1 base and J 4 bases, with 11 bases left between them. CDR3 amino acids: CASSLQTPGETQYF. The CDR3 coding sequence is TGCGCCAGCAGCTTGCAGACCCCTGGAGAGACCCAGTACTTC.

The CDR3, as DNA: TGCGCCAGCAGCTTGGACGGGGGCCTCTATGGCTACACCTTC. The encoded protein is CASSLDGGLYGYTF. The gene calls are TRBV5-1 and TRBJ1-2; a possible D gene is TRBD1 (6 bases). Trimming removed 0 bases at V and 4 bases at J, with 10 bases between. Germline V gene sequence: CDR1 SGHRS, CDR2 YFSETQ. This CDR3 contains 14 residues.

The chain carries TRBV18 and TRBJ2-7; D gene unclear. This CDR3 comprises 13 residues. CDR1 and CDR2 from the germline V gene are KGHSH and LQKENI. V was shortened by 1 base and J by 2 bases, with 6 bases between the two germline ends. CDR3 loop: CASSPRGTYEQYF. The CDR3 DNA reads TGTGCCAGCTCACCACGGGGTACCTACGAGCAGTACTTC. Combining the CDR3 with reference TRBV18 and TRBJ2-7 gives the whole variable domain NAGVMQNPRHLVRRRGQEARLRCSPMKGHSHVYWYRQLPEEGLKFMVYLQKENIIDESGMPKERFSAEFPKEGPSILRIQQVVRGDSAAYFCASSPRGTYEQYFGPGTRLTVT.

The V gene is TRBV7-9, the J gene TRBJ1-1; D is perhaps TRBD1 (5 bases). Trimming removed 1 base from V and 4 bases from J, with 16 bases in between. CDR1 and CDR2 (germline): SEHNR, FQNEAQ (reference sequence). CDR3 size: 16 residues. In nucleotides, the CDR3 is TGTGCCAGCAGCTTAGAAAGCCTCGGAGGGACCACTGAAGCTTTCTTT. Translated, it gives CASSLESLGGTTEAFF.

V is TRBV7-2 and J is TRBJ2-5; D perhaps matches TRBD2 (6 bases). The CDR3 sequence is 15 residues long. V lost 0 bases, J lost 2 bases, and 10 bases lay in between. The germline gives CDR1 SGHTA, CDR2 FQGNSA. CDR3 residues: CASSLAWGVQETQYF. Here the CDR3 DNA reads TGTGCCAGCAGCTTAGCTTGGGGGGTACAAGAGACCCAGTACTTC.

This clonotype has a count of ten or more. The CDR3 DNA is TGCGCCAGCAGCTTGGGACAGGGAGGAGAAAAACTGTTTTTT. As protein: CASSLGQGGEKLFF. J is TRBJ1-4 and V is TRBV5-1, with 7 positions matching TRBD1. The germline V gene has CDR1 SGHRS and CDR2 YFSETQ. The CDR3 covers 14 residues. The junction had 4 bases not matched to a gene; V was cut back by 0 bases and J by 8 bases. Looking up the rest from reference TRBV5-1 and TRBJ1-4 gives the full variable domain: KAGVTQTPRYLIKTRGQQVTLSCSPISGHRSVSWYQQTPGQGLQFLFEYFSETQRNKGNFPGRFSGRQFSNSRSEMNVSTLELGDSALYLCASSLGQGGEKLFFGSGTQLSVL.

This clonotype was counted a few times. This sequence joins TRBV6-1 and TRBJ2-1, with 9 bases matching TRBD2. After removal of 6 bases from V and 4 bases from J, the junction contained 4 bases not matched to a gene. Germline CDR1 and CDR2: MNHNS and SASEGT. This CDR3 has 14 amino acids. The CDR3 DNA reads TGTGCCAGCAGCTCTAGCGGGGATTACAATGAGCAGTTCTTC. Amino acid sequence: CASSSSGDYNEQFF.